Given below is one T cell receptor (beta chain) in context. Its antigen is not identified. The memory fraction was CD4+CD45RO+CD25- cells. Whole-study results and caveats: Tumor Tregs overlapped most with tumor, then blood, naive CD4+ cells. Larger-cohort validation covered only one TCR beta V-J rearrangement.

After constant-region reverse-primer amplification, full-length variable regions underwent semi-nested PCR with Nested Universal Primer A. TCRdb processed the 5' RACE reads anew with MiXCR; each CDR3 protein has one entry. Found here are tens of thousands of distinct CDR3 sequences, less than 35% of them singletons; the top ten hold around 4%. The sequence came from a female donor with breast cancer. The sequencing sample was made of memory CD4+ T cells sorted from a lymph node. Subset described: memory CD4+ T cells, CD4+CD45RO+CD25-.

The CDR3 DNA sequence: TGTGCCAGCAGTTTTAGGACAGGGGGATACAATGAGCAGTTCTTC. It encodes CASSFRTGGYNEQFF. The gene calls are TRBV12-3 or TRBV12-4 and TRBJ2-1; the match to TRBD1 covers 10 bases. The CDR3 sequence is 15 residues long. After removal of 3 bases from V and 4 bases from J, the junction contained 3 bases not matched to a gene.